The 14 T cell receptor beta chains in this list originate from one sample, sequenced in a study of T-cell memory formation after mild COVID-19. TCRdb reanalysed the 5' RACE reads using MiXCR and keeps one entry per CDR3 protein. Found here are 560,000 or so distinct CDR3 sequences, roughly 17% of them singletons; the top ten hold about 7.5%. The sample was PBMCs or a T cell subset sorted from them (not recorded which). All receptors come from an adult woman who had mild COVID-19 (a few samples of this study predate the infection). Cell type and time point are not known.

The rearrangement joins TRBV9 to TRBJ1-5; no firm D call. Germline CDR1 is SGDLS and CDR2 is YYNGEE. This CDR3 spans 13 amino acids. V lost 0 bases and J lost 4, with 5 bases in between. In DNA, the CDR3 is TGTGCCAGCAGCGTAGGTCATAATCAGCCCCAGCATTTT. Its translation: CASSVGHNQPQHF.

The rearrangement uses TRBV5-5 and TRBJ1-5; the D gene is possibly TRBD1 (6 bases). Trimming left V 3 bases short and J 3 bases short, with 10 bases between. The CDR3 spans 14 residues. The germline V gene encodes CDR1 SGHKS and CDR2 YYEKEE (reference sequence). The CDR3 spells CASSWWDNNQPQHF. The CDR3 nucleotides read TGTGCCAGCAGCTGGTGGGACAACAATCAGCCCCAGCATTTT.

This clonotype was detected ten times or more. The chain links TRBV7-2 to TRBJ2-7; 8 bases agree with TRBD1. The CDR3 length is 13 residues. V lost 3 bases, J lost 3 bases, and 1 base stayed unmatched. Germline values: CDR1 SGHTA, CDR2 FQGNSA. CDR3 region: CASSFDRGYEQYF. CDR3 DNA: TGTGCCAGCAGCTTTGACAGGGGCTACGAGCAGTACTTC.

This clonotype was seen more than once but under ten times. The genes are TRBV24-1 and TRBJ2-1; 11 bases are a match to TRBD2. The junction had 9 bases not matched to a gene; V was cut back by 3 bases and J by 3 bases. Germline V gene lookup returns CDR1 KGHDR and CDR2 SFDVKD. This CDR3 comprises 18 residues. This chain's CDR3 is CATSDPSQLAGDYNEQFF. CDR3 DNA: TGTGCCACCAGTGATCCCAGTCAACTAGCGGGAGACTACAATGAGCAGTTCTTC.

The sample holds many counts of this clonotype. The rearrangement joins TRBV6-5 to TRBJ2-4; D call uncertain. The CDR3 has 12 amino acids. In germline, CDR1 is MNHEY, CDR2 SVGAGI. V dropped 5 bases and J dropped 14 bases, with 16 bases sitting between them. The CDR3 reads CASSPGPQAKYF. CDR3 DNA: TGTGCCAGCAGTCCCGGGCCTCAGGCTAAGTACTTC.

This chain links TRBV7-8 with TRBJ2-3; 9 nucleotides match TRBD2. With 1 base clipped from V and 4 bases from J, the junction kept 3 bases outside the gene matches. The CDR3 sequence is 15 residues long. Germline CDR1 and CDR2: SGHVS and FQNEAQ. This CDR3 is CASSLERGDADTQYF. CDR3 DNA: TGTGCCAGCAGCTTAGAGCGGGGGGACGCAGATACGCAGTATTTT.

This clonotype occurred a few times. The chain links TRBV7-6 to TRBJ1-4; D gene ambiguous. The CDR3 consists of 12 residues. Germline CDR1 and CDR2: SGHVS and FNYEAQ. The V gene lost 3 bases and the J gene lost 7 bases, with 6 bases spanning the gap. CDR3 nucleotides: TGTGCCAGCAGCTTCTTCCGTGAAAAACTGTTTTTT. It encodes CASSFFREKLFF.

The chain recombines TRBV29-1 with TRBJ1-5, with D unresolved. This CDR3 has 12 residues. Germline V gene lookup returns CDR1 SQVTM and CDR2 ANQGSEA. The ends were cut back, 4 bases at V and 4 bases at J, with 8 bases in the middle. Here the CDR3 reads CSVGAANQPQHF. In DNA form, the CDR3 reads TGCAGCGTTGGGGCAGCTAATCAGCCCCAGCATTTT.

This chain joins TRBV20-1 and TRBJ2-5, with 8 bases aligning to TRBD2. The trim removed 6 bases at V and 7 bases at J, leaving 10 bases unmatched. Germline loops: CDR1 DFQATT, CDR2 SNEGSKA (reference sequence). This CDR3 spans 13 amino acids. This CDR3 is CSARDGGAGTQYF. The DNA of the CDR3 is TGCAGTGCCAGGGACGGGGGGGCCGGGACCCAGTACTTC.

In its sample, this clonotype was seen a few times. J is TRBJ2-2 and V is TRBV12-3 or TRBV12-4; the D gene could be TRBD1 or TRBD2 (5 bases each). Trimming cost V 4 bases and J 2 bases, with 17 bases left between them. The CDR3 covers 17 residues. As DNA, the CDR3 is TGTGCCAGCAGTTGGGGGACGTCGGGGACCAACACCGGGGAGCTGTTTTTT. Its protein is CASSWGTSGTNTGELFF.

This clonotype was counted a few times. The genes are TRBV7-2 and TRBJ2-7; possible D gene TRBD2, 6 bases. Between the trimmed V and J ends, which lost 3 bases and 4 bases, there was a span of 10 bases. CDR1 is SGHTA, CDR2 FQGNSA, per germline. The CDR3 totals 13 residues. As DNA, the CDR3 is TGTGCCAGCAGCTTGAGGAGGGCTTACGAGCAGTACTTC. This codes for CASSLRRAYEQYF.

V gene TRBV6-5 combines with J gene TRBJ2-3, with D tentatively TRBD2 (6 bases). Trimming removed 0 bases at V and 6 bases at J, with 10 bases between. The germline gives CDR1 MNHEY, CDR2 SVGAGI. The CDR3 covers 14 residues. The CDR3 coding sequence is TGTGCCAGCAGTTACTCGGAGGGGAAGGATACGCAGTATTTT. Translated: CASSYSEGKDTQYF.

The chain combines TRBV19 with TRBJ2-7; D is perhaps TRBD1 or TRBD2 (5 bases each). The V end was cut by 3 bases, the J end by 3 bases, with 12 bases between. This CDR3 has 14 amino acids. Germline-derived CDR1 and CDR2 are LNHDA and SQIVND (reference sequence). The CDR3 nucleotides read TGTGCCAGTAGTATCCGGGACGGCCACTACGAGCAGTACTTC. Translating it yields CASSIRDGHYEQYF.

The rearrangement links TRBV28 to TRBJ1-2, with a tentative D call TRBD1 (5 bases). The CDR3 has 13 amino acids. Germline assignment: CDR1 MDHEN and CDR2 SYDVKM. The V gene lost 7 bases and the J gene lost 4 bases, with 13 bases spanning the gap. The chain's CDR3 is CASTSDSFYGYTF. For the CDR3, the DNA is TGTGCCAGCACCTCAGACAGCTTCTATGGCTACACCTTC.